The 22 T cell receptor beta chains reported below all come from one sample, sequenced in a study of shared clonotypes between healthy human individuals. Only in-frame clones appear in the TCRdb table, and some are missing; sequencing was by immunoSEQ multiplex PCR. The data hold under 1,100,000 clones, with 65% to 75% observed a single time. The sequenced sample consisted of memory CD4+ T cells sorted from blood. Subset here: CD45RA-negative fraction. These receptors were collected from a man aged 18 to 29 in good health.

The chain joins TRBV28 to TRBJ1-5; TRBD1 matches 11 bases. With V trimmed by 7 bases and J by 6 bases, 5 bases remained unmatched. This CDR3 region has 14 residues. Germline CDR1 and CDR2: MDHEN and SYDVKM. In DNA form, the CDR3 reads TGTGCCAGCACCGAGGACAGGGGGCTTCAGCCCCAGCATTTT. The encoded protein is CASTEDRGLQPQHF.

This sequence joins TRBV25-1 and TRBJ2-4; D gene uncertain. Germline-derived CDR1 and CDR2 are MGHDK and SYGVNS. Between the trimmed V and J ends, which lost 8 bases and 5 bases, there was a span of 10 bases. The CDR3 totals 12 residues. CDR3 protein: CASSRAENIQYF. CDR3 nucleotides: TGTGCCAGCTCTCGGGCAGAAAACATTCAGTACTTC.

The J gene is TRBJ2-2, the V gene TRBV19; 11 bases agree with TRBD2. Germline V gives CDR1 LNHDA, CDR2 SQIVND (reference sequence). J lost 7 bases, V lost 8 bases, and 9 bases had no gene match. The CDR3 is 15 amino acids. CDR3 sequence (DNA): TGTGCCAGTCGCGATAGCGGGAGGGCCGTCGGGGAGCTGTTTTTT. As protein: CASRDSGRAVGELFF.

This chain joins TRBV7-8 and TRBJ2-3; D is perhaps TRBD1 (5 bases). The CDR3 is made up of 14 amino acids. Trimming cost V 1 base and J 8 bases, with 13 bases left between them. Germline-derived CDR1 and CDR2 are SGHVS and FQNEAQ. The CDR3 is CASSLGTKVGTQYF. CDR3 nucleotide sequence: TGTGCCAGCAGCTTAGGGACAAAAGTAGGTACGCAGTATTTT. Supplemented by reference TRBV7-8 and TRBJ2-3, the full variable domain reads GAGVSQSPRYKVAKRGQDVALRCDPISGHVSLFWYQQALGQGPEFLTYFQNEAQLDKSGLPSDRFFAERPEGSVSTLKIQRTQQEDSAVYLCASSLGTKVGTQYFGPGTRLTVL.

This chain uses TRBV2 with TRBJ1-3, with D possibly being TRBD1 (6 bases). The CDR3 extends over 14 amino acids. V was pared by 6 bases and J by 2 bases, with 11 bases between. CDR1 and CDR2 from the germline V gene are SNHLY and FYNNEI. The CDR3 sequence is CASRQTGTGNTIYF. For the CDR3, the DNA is TGTGCCAGCAGACAAACAGGGACTGGAAACACCATATATTTT.

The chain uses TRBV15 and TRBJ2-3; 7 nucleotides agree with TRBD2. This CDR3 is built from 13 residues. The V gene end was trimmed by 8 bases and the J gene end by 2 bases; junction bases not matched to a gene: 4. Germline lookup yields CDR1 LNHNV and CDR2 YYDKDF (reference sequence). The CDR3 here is CATGEGNTDTQYF. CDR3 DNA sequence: TGTGCCACCGGGGAGGGGAACACAGATACGCAGTATTTT.

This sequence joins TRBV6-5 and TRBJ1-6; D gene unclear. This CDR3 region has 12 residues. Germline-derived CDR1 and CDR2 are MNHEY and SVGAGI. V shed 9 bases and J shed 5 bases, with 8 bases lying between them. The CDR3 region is CASGRDNSPLHF. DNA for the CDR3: TGTGCCAGTGGGCGAGATAATTCACCCCTCCACTTT.

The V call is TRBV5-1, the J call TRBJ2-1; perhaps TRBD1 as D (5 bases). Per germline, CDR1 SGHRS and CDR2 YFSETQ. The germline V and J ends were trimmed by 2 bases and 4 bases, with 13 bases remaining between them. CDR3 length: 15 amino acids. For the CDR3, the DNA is TGCGCCAGCAGCTTAACAGGTGACAGATACAATGAGCAGTTCTTC. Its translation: CASSLTGDRYNEQFF.

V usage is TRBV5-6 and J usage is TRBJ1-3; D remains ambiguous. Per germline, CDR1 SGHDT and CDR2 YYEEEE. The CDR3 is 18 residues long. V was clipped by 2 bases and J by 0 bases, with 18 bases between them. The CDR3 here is CASSLGTAGGFSGNTIYF. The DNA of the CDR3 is TGTGCCAGCAGCTTAGGAACAGCCGGAGGTTTCTCTGGAAACACCATATATTTT.

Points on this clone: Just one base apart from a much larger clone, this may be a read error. CDR3 coding DNA: TGTGCCAGCAGCTTGGGGGGTAGCAATCAGCCCCAGCATTTT. Encoded protein: CASSLGGSNQPQHF. The chain employs TRBV13 and TRBJ1-5; a weak D match, TRBD1 (5 bases). The V gene's germline CDR1 is PRHDT and CDR2 FYEKMQ (reference sequence). V dropped 3 bases and J dropped 0 bases, with 6 bases sitting between them. The CDR3 consists of 14 residues.

Written as DNA, the CDR3 is TGCAGCGCTGGGGCCGGGTATGAAAAACTGTTTTTT. It encodes CSAGAGYEKLFF. The chain combines TRBV29-1 with TRBJ1-4; D possibly corresponds to TRBD1 (5 bases). CDR3 size: 12 residues. From germline, CDR1 is SQVTM and CDR2 ANQGSEA. V gave up 7 bases and J gave up 6 bases, with 12 bases separating them.

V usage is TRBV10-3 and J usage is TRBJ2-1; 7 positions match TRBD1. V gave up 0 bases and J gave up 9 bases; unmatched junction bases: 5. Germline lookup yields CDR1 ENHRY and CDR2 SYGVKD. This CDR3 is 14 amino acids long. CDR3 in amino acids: CAISESADRAEQFF. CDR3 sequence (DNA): TGTGCCATCAGTGAGTCGGCCGACAGGGCTGAGCAGTTCTTC.

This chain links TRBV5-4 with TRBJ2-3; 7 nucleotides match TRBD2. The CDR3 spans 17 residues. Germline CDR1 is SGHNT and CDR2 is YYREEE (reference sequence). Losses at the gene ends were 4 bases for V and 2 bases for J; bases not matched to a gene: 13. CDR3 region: CASSPVGGAGYTDTQYF. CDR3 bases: TGTGCCAGCAGCCCCGTCGGGGGAGCGGGGTACACAGATACGCAGTATTTT.

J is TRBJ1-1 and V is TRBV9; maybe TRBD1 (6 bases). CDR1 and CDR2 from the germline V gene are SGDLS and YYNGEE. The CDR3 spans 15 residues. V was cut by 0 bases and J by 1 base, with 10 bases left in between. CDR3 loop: CASSVVGGGNTEAFF. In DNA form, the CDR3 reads TGTGCCAGCAGCGTAGTGGGAGGGGGGAACACTGAAGCTTTCTTT.

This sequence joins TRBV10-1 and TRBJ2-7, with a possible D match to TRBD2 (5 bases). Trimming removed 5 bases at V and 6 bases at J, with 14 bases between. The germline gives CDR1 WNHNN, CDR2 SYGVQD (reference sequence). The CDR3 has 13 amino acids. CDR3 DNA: TGCGCCAGCAGTCCACAGAAAGGACTCGAGCAGTACTTC. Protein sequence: CASSPQKGLEQYF.

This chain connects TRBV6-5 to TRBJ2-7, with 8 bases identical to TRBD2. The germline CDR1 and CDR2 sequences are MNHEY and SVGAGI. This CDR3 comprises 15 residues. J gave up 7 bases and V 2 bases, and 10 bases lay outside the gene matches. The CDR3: CASSYNTGTGGEQYF. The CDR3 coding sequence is TGTGCCAGCAGTTACAACACAGGGACGGGGGGGGAGCAGTACTTC.

The DNA of the CDR3 is TGTGCCTGGACTAGCGGGAGGCACGAGCAGTACTTC. Protein product: CAWTSGRHEQYF. The chain links TRBV30 to TRBJ2-7; TRBD2 agrees at 11 bases. Germline lookup yields CDR1 GTSNPN and CDR2 SVGIG (reference sequence). J was trimmed by 5 bases and V by 4 bases; bases with no gene match: 1. CDR3 size: 12 residues.

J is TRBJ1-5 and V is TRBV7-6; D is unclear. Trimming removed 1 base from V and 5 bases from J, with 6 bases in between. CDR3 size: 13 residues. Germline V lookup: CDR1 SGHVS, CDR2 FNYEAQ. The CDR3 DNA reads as TGTGCCAGCAGCTTAGGTGCCGATCAGCCCCAGCATTTT. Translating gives CASSLGADQPQHF.

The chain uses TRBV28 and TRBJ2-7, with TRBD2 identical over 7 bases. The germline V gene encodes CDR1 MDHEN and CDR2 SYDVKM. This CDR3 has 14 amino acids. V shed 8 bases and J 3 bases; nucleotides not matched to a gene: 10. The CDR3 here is CASDGGGVSYEQYF. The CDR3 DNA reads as TGTGCCAGCGACGGGGGAGGGGTTAGCTACGAGCAGTACTTC.

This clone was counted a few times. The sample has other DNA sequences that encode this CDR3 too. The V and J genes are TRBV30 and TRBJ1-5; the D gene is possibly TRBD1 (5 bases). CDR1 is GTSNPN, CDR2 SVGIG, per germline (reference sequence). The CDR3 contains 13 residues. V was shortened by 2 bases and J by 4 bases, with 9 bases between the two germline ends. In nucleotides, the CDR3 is TGTGCCTGGAGTCTCGCAGGGAATCAGCCCCAGCATTTT. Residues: CAWSLAGNQPQHF.

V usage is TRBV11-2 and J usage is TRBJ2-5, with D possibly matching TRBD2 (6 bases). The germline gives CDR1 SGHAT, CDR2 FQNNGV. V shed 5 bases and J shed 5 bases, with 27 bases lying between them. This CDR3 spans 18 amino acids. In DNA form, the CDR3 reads TGTGCCAGCAGCGACGGATGGTGGAATGGCGGGATAATCGAGACCCAGTACTTC. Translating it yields CASSDGWWNGGIIETQYF.

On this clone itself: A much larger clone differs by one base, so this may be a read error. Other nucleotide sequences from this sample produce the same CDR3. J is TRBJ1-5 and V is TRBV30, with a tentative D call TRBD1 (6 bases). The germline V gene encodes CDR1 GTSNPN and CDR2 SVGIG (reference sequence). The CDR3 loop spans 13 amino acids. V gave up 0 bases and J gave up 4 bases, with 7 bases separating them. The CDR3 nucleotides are TGTGCCTGGAGTGTAACAGGGAATCAGCCCCAGCATTTT. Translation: CAWSVTGNQPQHF.